The 23 T cell receptor beta chains below all came from one sample that was sequenced in a study of T cells in narcolepsy (dated by TCRdb to the late 2010s). Receptors were amplified or captured by the immunoSEQ multiplex PCR assay. TCRdb provides this immuneACCESS table in a form limited to in-frame rearrangements. Some clones are lacking; in checked studies, under half of them reflect an unresolved V gene, and why the rest are absent is not known. This sample lists 25,000 to 35,000 clones; 90% were detected once. Around 1.2% of the sample goes to the ten largest clones. The sequenced sample was CD45RA- memory CD4+ T cells from PBMCs. The cell subset or site label of this sample denotes: memory T cells sorted ex vivo from peripheral blood. These TCRs come from a human donor with narcolepsy.

This sequence joins TRBV4-1 and TRBJ1-1; D is possibly TRBD1 (5 bases). V was cut by 3 bases and J by 1 base, with 9 bases left in between. This CDR3 has 14 residues. From germline, CDR1 is MGHRA and CDR2 YSYEKL. CDR3 amino acids: CASSQPRGNTEAFF. The DNA for the CDR3 is TGCGCCAGCAGCCAGCCTAGGGGGAACACTGAAGCTTTCTTT.

The chain uses TRBV28 and TRBJ2-7, with D perhaps TRBD2 (6 bases). There are 14 residues in the CDR3. Germline V gene sequence: CDR1 MDHEN, CDR2 SYDVKM. V was trimmed by 2 bases and J by 1 base, leaving 9 bases between them. The CDR3 DNA follows: TGTGCCAGCAGTTTACGGGGGACTTCCTACGAGCAGTACTTC. It translates to CASSLRGTSYEQYF.

The chain uses TRBV5-1 and TRBJ2-1; D is possibly TRBD2 (5 bases). Trimming pared 3 bases from V and 0 bases from J, leaving 10 bases between. Looked up from germline, CDR1 is SGHRS and CDR2 is YFSETQ. This CDR3 comprises 15 residues. CDR3 coding DNA: TGCGCCAGCAGCTCTCGGGATTACTCCTACAATGAGCAGTTCTTC. The encoded protein is CASSSRDYSYNEQFF.

CDR3 region: CSVEGPGLAGVLRDTQYF. The CDR3 DNA reads TGCAGCGTTGAGGGCCCCGGGCTAGCGGGGGTCCTGAGGGATACGCAGTATTTT. The V call is TRBV29-1, the J call TRBJ2-3, with 10 positions matching TRBD2. Per the germline V gene, CDR1 is SQVTM and CDR2 is ANQGSEA. J lost 6 bases, V lost 3 bases, and 18 bases had no gene match. The CDR3 is 18 amino acids.

The rearrangement uses TRBV6-1 and TRBJ1-3, with a weak D call TRBD1 (5 bases). The germline gives CDR1 MNHNS, CDR2 SASEGT. This CDR3 spans 14 amino acids. Deletions cut 3 bases from V and 4 bases from J, with 10 bases between. The CDR3 DNA reads as TGTGCCAGCAGTGACAGGGTGTGGGGAAACACCATATATTTT. Its translation: CASSDRVWGNTIYF.

This rearrangement joins TRBV6-5 to TRBJ2-7, with D perhaps TRBD2 (5 bases). The germline V and J ends were trimmed by 4 bases and 1 base, with 11 bases remaining between them. The V gene's germline CDR1 is MNHEY and CDR2 SVGAGI. CDR3 length: 14 amino acids. Here the CDR3 DNA reads TGTGCCAGCAGTTGGACGGGGAATTCCTACGAGCAGTACTTC. Protein sequence: CASSWTGNSYEQYF.

The rearrangement joins TRBV5-8 to TRBJ2-5, with D tentatively TRBD2 (7 bases). The germline V gene encodes CDR1 SGHTS and CDR2 YDEGEE. The CDR3 covers 15 residues. Trimming pared 4 bases from V and 0 bases from J, leaving 13 bases between. CDR3 DNA sequence: TGTGCCAGCAGCCCCCCGGGGGGCGACCAAGAGACCCAGTACTTC. The encoded protein is CASSPPGGDQETQYF. Looking up the rest from reference TRBV5-8 and TRBJ2-5 gives the full variable domain: EAGVTQSPTHLIKTRGQQATLRCSPISGHTSVYWYQQALGLGLQFLLWYDEGEERNRGNFPPRFSGRQFPNYSSELNVNALELEDSALYLCASSPPGGDQETQYFGPGTRLLVL.

The genes are TRBV10-2 and TRBJ2-2, with D possibly being TRBD2 (7 bases). The CDR3 spans 15 residues. Germline CDR1 reads WSHSY; CDR2 reads SAAADI. V shed 6 bases and J shed 2 bases, with 13 bases lying between them. CDR3 sequence (DNA): TGCGCCAGCAGAGGGGGGGACCAAAACACCGGGGAGCTGTTTTTT. Protein product: CASRGGDQNTGELFF.

The chain combines TRBV7-3 with TRBJ1-3; D gene uncertain. V lost 5 bases and J lost 2, with 7 bases in between. Germline V lookup: CDR1 SGHTA, CDR2 FQGTGA. CDR3 size: 13 residues. This CDR3 is CASSPGAGNTIYF. The CDR3 region has the DNA TGTGCCAGCAGCCCAGGTGCTGGAAACACCATATATTTT. Filled out from reference TRBV7-3 and TRBJ1-3, the complete variable domain reads GAGVSQTPSNKVTEKGKYVELRCDPISGHTALYWYRQSLGQGPEFLIYFQGTGAADDSGLPNDRFFAVRPEGSVSTLKIQRTERGDSAVYLCASSPGAGNTIYFGEGSWLTVV.

The V and J genes are TRBV30 and TRBJ1-4, with 8 bases that match TRBD1. This CDR3 is 16 amino acids long. Germline assignment: CDR1 GTSNPN and CDR2 SVGIG (reference sequence). V lost 2 bases, J lost 0 bases, and 5 bases stayed unmatched. CDR3 protein: CAWSPGQGATNEKLFF. The CDR3, as DNA: TGTGCCTGGAGTCCCGGACAGGGTGCAACTAATGAAAAACTGTTTTTT.

V is TRBV7-8 and J is TRBJ2-2, with 7 bases identical to TRBD2. This CDR3 has 17 amino acids. J was trimmed by 3 bases and V by 8 bases; bases with no gene match: 15. The germline CDR1 and CDR2 sequences are SGHVS and FQNEAQ. The CDR3 protein is CASLRGGSVVHTGELFF. For the CDR3, the DNA is TGTGCCAGCTTACGGGGCGGGAGCGTTGTTCACACCGGGGAGCTGTTTTTT.

The V and J genes are TRBV28 and TRBJ2-4; D gene uncertain. The CDR3 runs to 15 residues. Germline-derived CDR1 and CDR2 are MDHEN and SYDVKM. V was trimmed by 2 bases and J by 6 bases, leaving 14 bases between them. CDR3 coding DNA: TGTGCCAGCAGTTTACCCCCTGTGATCGGAAACATTCAGTACTTC. Translation gives CASSLPPVIGNIQYF.

This chain joins TRBV5-1 and TRBJ1-2; D not certain. V was trimmed by 0 bases and J by 4 bases, leaving 10 bases between them. CDR1 is SGHRS and CDR2 is YFSETQ in the germline V gene. CDR3 length: 14 amino acids. The CDR3 coding sequence is TGCGCCAGCAGCTTGGGAGAGGGAGGCTATGGCTACACCTTC. This encodes CASSLGEGGYGYTF.

The chain recombines TRBV27 with TRBJ2-7, with 7 bases that match TRBD1. V shed 4 bases, J shed 4 bases, and the junction held 4 bases outside the gene matches. This CDR3 has 13 residues. CDR1 and CDR2 from the germline V gene are MNHEY and SMNVEV (reference sequence). This chain's CDR3 is CASSSLQGYEQYF. CDR3 nucleotides: TGTGCCAGCAGTTCCCTACAGGGGTACGAGCAGTACTTC.

The rearrangement joins TRBV7-2 to TRBJ1-5, with unresolved D. The CDR3 has 15 residues. V dropped 1 base and J dropped 0 bases, with 7 bases sitting between them. Looked up from germline, CDR1 is SGHTA and CDR2 is FQGNSA. The CDR3 region is CASSLGPYSNQPQHF. CDR3 bases: TGTGCCAGCAGCTTAGGGCCGTATAGCAATCAGCCCCAGCATTTT.

V usage is TRBV28 and J usage is TRBJ2-1; D is unresolved. This CDR3 is 15 amino acids long. V was trimmed by 2 bases and J by 5 bases, leaving 13 bases between them. CDR1 is MDHEN and CDR2 is SYDVKM in the germline V gene. CDR3 sequence reads: CASSLTTGRHNEQFF. The CDR3 DNA sequence: TGTGCCAGCAGTTTAACGACGGGCAGGCACAATGAGCAGTTCTTC.

The rearrangement uses TRBV7-7 and TRBJ2-3; tentatively, D is TRBD1 or TRBD2 (6 bases each). Trimming stripped 1 base from V and 5 bases from J, with 13 bases between. The germline V gene has CDR1 SSHAT and CDR2 FNYEAQ (reference sequence). The CDR3 contains 15 residues. The CDR3 DNA reads TGTGCCAGCAGCTTAGGGGGGGCAAATCTAGATACGCAGTATTTT. Protein: CASSLGGANLDTQYF.

The chain combines TRBV7-2 with TRBJ2-5; D is unclear. Germline CDR1 is SGHTA and CDR2 is FQGNSA. V lost 1 base, J lost 5 bases, and 14 bases lay in between. CDR3 length: 15 amino acids. The CDR3 here is CASSLVTIVAETQYF. Here the CDR3 DNA reads TGTGCCAGCAGCTTAGTAACTATCGTGGCGGAGACCCAGTACTTC.

This sequence joins TRBV5-4 and TRBJ2-2; D is unclear. CDR1 SGHNT and CDR2 YYREEE come from the germline V gene (reference sequence). Between the trimmed V and J ends, which lost 3 bases and 4 bases, there was a span of 10 bases. The CDR3 consists of 14 residues. This CDR3 reads CASSSDTATGELFF. The CDR3 DNA reads TGTGCCAGCAGCTCCGATACAGCCACCGGGGAGCTGTTTTTT.

The CDR3 DNA is TGTGCCAGCAGCTTCGGGGACAGGGTGAAAGAGACCCAGTACTTC. This sequence encodes CASSFGDRVKETQYF. This chain joins TRBV5-4 and TRBJ2-5; 9 bases match TRBD1. Germline V CDR1 and CDR2: SGHNT, YYREEE (reference sequence). CDR3 length equals 15 residues. V shed 2 bases and J 3 bases; nucleotides not matched to a gene: 5.

The chain is built from TRBV27 and TRBJ1-2; D unresolved. The ends were cut back, 0 bases at V and 7 bases at J, with 12 bases in the middle. The CDR3 runs to 14 residues. Germline lookup yields CDR1 MNHEY and CDR2 SMNVEV (reference sequence). The CDR3 reads CASSLSPSLGGYTF. In DNA form, the CDR3 reads TGTGCCAGCAGTTTATCCCCCTCTCTCGGTGGCTACACCTTC.

V usage is TRBV15 and J usage is TRBJ2-5; TRBD1 matches 7 bases. The DNA end is more similar to TRBJ2-7, so the J call may be wrong. CDR3 length: 14 amino acids. In germline, CDR1 is LNHNV, CDR2 YYDKDF (reference sequence). CDR3 sequence (DNA): TGTGCCACCAGCAGTAACAGGGGTCTGTACGAGCAGTACTTC. It translates to CATSSNRGLYEQYF.

This rearrangement joins TRBV5-8 to TRBJ1-4; D is possibly TRBD1 (6 bases). There are 12 residues in the CDR3. Germline values: CDR1 SGHTS, CDR2 YDEGEE. V lost 9 bases and J lost 8, with 14 bases in between. The CDR3 here is CANPGAGEKLFF. The CDR3 region has the DNA TGTGCCAACCCAGGGGCCGGGGAAAAACTGTTTTTT.